The clone carrying this T cell receptor (beta chain) was seen more than once but under ten times. The antigen remains undetermined. This record belongs to a study of PD-1 blockade in classical Hodgkin lymphoma. Study context: Once every 2 weeks, patients received intravenous nivolumab at 3 mg/kg.

Findings and caveats of the study: Nivolumab starters within 1 year of ASCT were excluded. Reports indicated that newly diagnosed patients had lower baseline TCR diversity than healthy donors did. Lower baseline TCR diversity marked trial partial responders and progressors.

Only in-frame clones appear in the TCRdb table, and some are missing; sequencing was by immunoSEQ multiplex PCR. The data hold about 93,000 clones, with 78% observed a single time. Noted time point: cycle 4 day 1 (C4D1), after less than seven weeks of nivolumab. Every one of the patients relapsed after autologous stem cell transplantation (brentuximab vedotin exposure was variable). Trimming left V 0 bases short and J 4 bases short, with 9 bases between. This CDR3 spans 14 amino acids. Germline V gene data show CDR1 as SGHTA and CDR2 as FQGNSA. The specimen comprised peripheral blood mononuclear cells (PBMCs), sampled before the fourth cycle of nivolumab. The V call is TRBV7-2, the J call TRBJ1-2; no clear D gene. This sequence was found in a human donor with classical Hodgkin lymphoma. The CDR3 DNA sequence: TGTGCCAGCAGCTTAGCGGAGGGAAGCTATGGCTACACCTTC. Residues: CASSLAEGSYGYTF.